These 10 T cell receptor beta chains share one sample of origin, sequenced in a study of CD8 T cells in ankylosing spondylitis. Study-level points and caveats: Ankylosing spondylitis blood appeared to be characterized by a TCR beta motif of 8 or 9 highly homologous variants.

MiXCR was run by TCRdb on the 5' RACE reads, yielding one entry per CDR3 protein. The table shows 400,000 or so distinct CDR3 sequences, with roughly 25% occurring only once. No antigens are known for them. Sample: blood, either unsorted or a sorted T cell fraction (not recorded which). The receptors come from a male donor with ankylosing spondylitis.

The V call is TRBV20-1, the J call TRBJ1-1; TRBD1 matches at 10 bases. The CDR3 is 15 amino acids. The V segment lost 5 bases and the J segment 0 bases; nucleotides outside the gene matches: 6. Per the germline V gene, CDR1 is DFQATT and CDR2 is SNEGSKA (reference sequence). CDR3 DNA sequence: TGCAGTGCTCGGGACAGGGGAAACTTGAACACTGAAGCTTTCTTT. It yields the protein CSARDRGNLNTEAFF.

The V call is TRBV28, the J call TRBJ2-5; weak D call: TRBD1 (6 bases). CDR3 length: 14 amino acids. Germline CDR1 and CDR2: MDHEN and SYDVKM. The V and J ends lost 5 bases and 5 bases respectively, with 15 bases between them. The CDR3 region has the DNA TGTGCCAGCAGTGGGGGCTTGGGGACGGAGACCCAGTACTTC. It translates to CASSGGLGTETQYF.

The V call is TRBV5-1, the J call TRBJ1-2; D is uncertain. Trimming shortened V by 0 bases and J by 6 bases, and 12 bases separated the two germline ends. The CDR3 sequence is 14 residues long. Germline loops: CDR1 SGHRS, CDR2 YFSETQ. CDR3: CASSLGLQADGYTF. For the CDR3, the DNA is TGCGCCAGCAGCTTGGGTCTCCAGGCCGATGGCTACACCTTC.

The chain uses TRBV11-2 and TRBJ2-3; tentative D call: TRBD2 (6 bases). This CDR3 spans 17 amino acids. Germline CDR1 and CDR2: SGHAT and FQNNGV. Trimming pared 6 bases from V and 0 bases from J, leaving 19 bases between. The CDR3 is CASRPGGAASSTDTQYF. As DNA, the CDR3 is TGTGCCAGCAGACCCGGGGGTGCGGCATCCAGCACAGATACGCAGTATTTT.

The chain employs TRBV7-9 and TRBJ2-1; D is perhaps TRBD2 (5 bases). The V end was cut by 2 bases, the J end by 7 bases, with 6 bases between. This CDR3 region has 12 residues. Looked up from germline, CDR1 is SEHNR and CDR2 is FQNEAQ (reference sequence). The CDR3 DNA reads TGTGCCAGCAGCTTAACTAGTAATGAGCAGTTCTTC. It encodes CASSLTSNEQFF.

In its sample, this clonotype was seen a few times. The chain recombines TRBV12-3 or TRBV12-4 with TRBJ1-1, with D hard to call. V gave up 2 bases and J gave up 6 bases, with 10 bases separating them. The CDR3 loop spans 13 amino acids. CDR3 DNA: TGTGCCAGCAGTTTAAGGGATTTCGCTGAAGCTTTCTTT. Its translation is CASSLRDFAEAFF.

This sequence joins TRBV12-3 or TRBV12-4 and TRBJ2-2, with 10 bases that match TRBD2. The CDR3 is made up of 18 amino acids. With V trimmed by 5 bases and J by 5 bases, 14 bases remained unmatched. The CDR3 here is CASSRADLTSGYTGELFF. For the CDR3, the DNA is TGTGCCAGCAGTCGCGCAGACCTGACTAGCGGGTATACCGGGGAGCTGTTTTTT.

This rearrangement joins TRBV12-3 or TRBV12-4 to TRBJ1-5; no reliable D call. Trimming removed 3 bases from V and 2 bases from J, with 14 bases in between. The CDR3 covers 16 residues. The DNA for the CDR3 is TGTGCCAGCAGTTTTGGATCATTACTAGGCAATCAGCCCCAGCATTTT. This translates into CASSFGSLLGNQPQHF.

CDR3 sequence reads: CASGSRAGGFETQYF. The DNA for the CDR3 is TGTGCCAGCGGTAGTCGAGCGGGAGGATTTGAGACCCAGTACTTC. The chain has TRBV2 and TRBJ2-5; TRBD2 matches 9 bases. The CDR3 has 15 amino acids. The germline CDR1 and CDR2 sequences are SNHLY and FYNNEI. V was pared by 8 bases and J by 5 bases, with 12 bases of the junction left unmatched.

V usage is TRBV2 and J usage is TRBJ1-4; D not resolved. Trimming stripped 4 bases from V and 5 bases from J, with 11 bases between. Per the germline V gene, CDR1 is SNHLY and CDR2 is FYNNEI. There are 14 residues in the CDR3. In DNA, the CDR3 is TGTGCCAGCAGTGCAACCGGACTGAATGAAAAACTGTTTTTT. This gives the protein CASSATGLNEKLFF.